The rows below give T cell receptor beta chains drawn from one sample of a study of blood T cell repertoires in COVID-19. Using immunoSEQ multiplex PCR, the repertoire was profiled, and TCRdb retains in-frame clones only, with some absent. Here the sample spans around 180,000 clones, 70% to 85% being singletons. Sequenced material: PBMCs or T cells enriched from blood (not recorded which). The receptors were sampled from a man aged 45 to 65 who had recovered from COVID-19. CDR3s include the opening cysteine and the closing phenylalanine or tryptophan. Fields, in order: clone size, V gene, D gene, J gene, CDR3 protein, CDR3 DNA. The D gene is left open where the match is weak. A clone size is listed for some rows: how often the clone was seen (once, few, many), or a class if it is expanded.

clone_size: many; v_call: TRBV19; d_call: .; j_call: TRBJ1-5; cdr3_aa: CASSIVTPGTRNQPQHF; cdr3_nt: TGTGCCAGTAGTATAGTTACGCCCGGGACAAGGAATCAGCCCCAGCATTTT
clone_size: .; v_call: TRBV4-1; d_call: .; j_call: TRBJ1-1; cdr3_aa: CASSQDSGARGRGTEAFF; cdr3_nt: TGCGCCAGCAGCCAAGATTCAGGGGCTAGGGGTCGCGGCACTGAAGCTTTCTTT
clone_size: .; v_call: TRBV11-3; d_call: .; j_call: TRBJ2-3; cdr3_aa: CASSLDAGDNTDTQYF; cdr3_nt: TGTGCCAGCAGCTTAGACGCGGGGGACAACACAGATACGCAGTATTTT
clone_size: .; v_call: TRBV6-5; d_call: .; j_call: TRBJ1-6; cdr3_aa: CASSYSRGDSPLHF; cdr3_nt: TGTGCCAGCAGTTACTCCCGGGGGGATTCACCCCTCCACTTT
clone_size: .; v_call: TRBV18; d_call: .; j_call: TRBJ1-1; cdr3_aa: CASSPLTDLGEAFF; cdr3_nt: TGTGCCAGCTCACCATTGACAGATTTGGGTGAAGCTTTCTTT
clone_size: .; v_call: TRBV7-8; d_call: TRBD2; j_call: TRBJ2-3; cdr3_aa: CASSRRLAGGLDTQYF; cdr3_nt: TGTGCCAGCAGCCGGAGACTAGCGGGGGGCCTGGATACGCAGTATTTT
clone_size: .; v_call: TRBV10-3; d_call: TRBD1; j_call: TRBJ2-7; cdr3_aa: CAISEPDRVFYEQYF; cdr3_nt: TGTGCCATCAGTGAGCCCGACAGGGTATTCTACGAGCAGTACTTC
clone_size: .; v_call: TRBV19; d_call: .; j_call: TRBJ1-1; cdr3_aa: CASTYSNTEAFF; cdr3_nt: TGTGCCAGTACTTATTCCAACACTGAAGCTTTCTTT
clone_size: .; v_call: TRBV2; d_call: TRBD1; j_call: TRBJ2-2; cdr3_aa: CASSDRGHRTNTGELFF; cdr3_nt: TGTGCCAGCAGTGACAGGGGGCATAGAACGAACACCGGGGAGCTGTTTTTT
clone_size: .; v_call: TRBV5-1; d_call: TRBD2; j_call: TRBJ2-5; cdr3_aa: CASRAGTNPHAETQYF; cdr3_nt: TGCGCCAGCAGGGCAGGGACTAATCCACACGCCGAGACCCAGTACTTC
clone_size: many; v_call: TRBV5-1; d_call: .; j_call: TRBJ2-5; cdr3_aa: CASSPHTEQETQYF; cdr3_nt: TGCGCCAGCAGCCCTCACACAGAACAAGAGACCCAGTACTTC
clone_size: once; v_call: TRBV6-5; d_call: TRBD2; j_call: TRBJ2-7; cdr3_aa: CASSYWGAGGTYEQYF; cdr3_nt: TGTGCCAGCAGTTACTGGGGAGCGGGGGGGACCTACGAGCAGTACTTC
clone_size: .; v_call: TRBV7-9; d_call: TRBD2; j_call: TRBJ2-3; cdr3_aa: CASSLVSGGPLTDTQYF; cdr3_nt: TGTGCCAGCAGCTTAGTAAGCGGGGGTCCTCTCACAGATACGCAGTATTTT
clone_size: once; v_call: TRBV29-1; d_call: .; j_call: TRBJ1-2; cdr3_aa: CSVVFGQGLVYGYTF; cdr3_nt: TGCAGCGTTGTCTTTGGCCAGGGACTGGTGTATGGCTACACCTTC
clone_size: .; v_call: TRBV12-5; d_call: .; j_call: TRBJ1-4; cdr3_aa: CASGLVDRYLNRKLFF; cdr3_nt: TGTGCTAGTGGTTTGGTAGACAGGTATCTAAATCGAAAACTGTTTTTT
clone_size: .; v_call: TRBV27; d_call: TRBD1; j_call: TRBJ1-2; cdr3_aa: CASSGTGRLYGYTF; cdr3_nt: TGTGCCAGCAGTGGGACAGGGAGGCTCTATGGCTACACCTTC
clone_size: once; v_call: TRBV5-1; d_call: .; j_call: TRBJ2-5; cdr3_aa: CASSPRPGVQETQYF; cdr3_nt: TGCGCCAGCAGCCCCCGTCCGGGGGTACAAGAGACCCAGTACTTC
clone_size: .; v_call: TRBV12-2; d_call: .; j_call: TRBJ1-2; cdr3_aa: CASRFCDKGYTF; cdr3_nt: TGTGCAAGTCGCTTCTGTGACAAGGGCTACACCTTC
clone_size: .; v_call: TRBV7-2; d_call: .; j_call: TRBJ2-7; cdr3_aa: CASSPDIRHEQYF; cdr3_nt: TGTGCCAGCAGCCCTGACATCCGCCACGAGCAGTACTTC
clone_size: .; v_call: TRBV7-2; d_call: TRBD1; j_call: TRBJ2-1; cdr3_aa: CASSLVRSAGGERFF; cdr3_nt: TGTGCCAGCAGCTTAGTCCGGTCGGCAGGGGGAGAACGGTTCTTC
clone_size: .; v_call: TRBV5-6; d_call: .; j_call: TRBJ1-1; cdr3_aa: CASSLNSNSEAFF; cdr3_nt: TGTGCCAGCAGCTTGAACTCAAACAGTGAAGCTTTCTTT
clone_size: .; v_call: TRBV12-3/TRBV12-4; d_call: .; j_call: TRBJ1-1; cdr3_aa: CASSLSGNTEAFF; cdr3_nt: TGTGCCAGCAGTTTATCAGGGAACACTGAAGCTTTCTTT
clone_size: .; v_call: TRBV2; d_call: TRBD1; j_call: TRBJ1-1; cdr3_aa: CASSRGGQGNTEAFF; cdr3_nt: TGTGCCAGCAGTAGGGGGGGACAGGGAAACACTGAAGCTTTCTTT
clone_size: once; v_call: TRBV27; d_call: TRBD2; j_call: TRBJ2-3; cdr3_aa: CASSSGLAGVADTQYF; cdr3_nt: TGTGCCAGCAGCTCGGGACTAGCGGGGGTGGCAGATACGCAGTATTTT
clone_size: .; v_call: TRBV28; d_call: .; j_call: TRBJ1-4; cdr3_aa: CASSPMSRGAEKLFF; cdr3_nt: TGTGCCAGCAGTCCAATGTCCCGGGGGGCTGAAAAACTGTTTTTT
clone_size: once; v_call: TRBV4-1; d_call: .; j_call: TRBJ1-5; cdr3_aa: CASSQVPDQPQHF; cdr3_nt: TGCGCCAGCAGCCAAGTTCCGGATCAGCCCCAGCATTTT
clone_size: .; v_call: TRBV6-5; d_call: .; j_call: TRBJ2-2; cdr3_aa: CASSGVNTGELFF; cdr3_nt: TGTGCCAGCAGCGGGGTGAACACCGGGGAGCTGTTTTTT
clone_size: .; v_call: TRBV30; d_call: TRBD2; j_call: TRBJ2-3; cdr3_aa: CAWSYGSGGTDTQYF; cdr3_nt: TGTGCCTGGAGTTACGGTAGCGGGGGGACAGATACGCAGTATTTT
clone_size: .; v_call: TRBV27; d_call: TRBD1; j_call: TRBJ1-1; cdr3_aa: CASSSRGQGEAFF; cdr3_nt: TGTGCCAGCAGTTCAAGGGGGCAGGGGGAAGCTTTCTTT
clone_size: .; v_call: TRBV27; d_call: .; j_call: TRBJ1-2; cdr3_aa: CASRPQGGDYGYTF; cdr3_nt: TGTGCCAGCAGACCCCAAGGGGGGGACTATGGCTACACCTTC
clone_size: .; v_call: TRBV12-3/TRBV12-4; d_call: .; j_call: TRBJ2-5; cdr3_aa: CASSFQSQETQYF; cdr3_nt: TGTGCCAGCAGTTTCCAGTCCCAAGAGACCCAGTACTTC
clone_size: .; v_call: TRBV11-2; d_call: .; j_call: TRBJ1-2; cdr3_aa: CASSLGDSYGYTF; cdr3_nt: TGTGCCAGCAGCTTAGGCGACAGCTATGGCTACACCTTC
clone_size: .; v_call: TRBV24-1; d_call: TRBD1; j_call: TRBJ2-2; cdr3_aa: CATSDEQGIRELFF; cdr3_nt: TGTGCCACCAGTGACGAACAGGGGATCAGGGAGCTGTTTTTT
clone_size: .; v_call: TRBV2; d_call: .; j_call: TRBJ2-7; cdr3_aa: CASREQEPYEQYF; cdr3_nt: TGTGCCAGCAGAGAACAGGAACCCTACGAGCAGTACTTC
clone_size: .; v_call: TRBV7-2; d_call: .; j_call: TRBJ1-5; cdr3_aa: CASSLVLRQPQHF; cdr3_nt: TGTGCCAGCAGCTTAGTCTTGAGACAGCCCCAGCATTTT
clone_size: .; v_call: TRBV18; d_call: TRBD1; j_call: TRBJ1-6; cdr3_aa: CASSSDPGQGNSPLHF; cdr3_nt: TGTGCCAGCTCTTCAGATCCGGGACAGGGCAATTCACCCCTCCACTTT
clone_size: .; v_call: TRBV5-6; d_call: .; j_call: TRBJ1-2; cdr3_aa: CASSLGGDLYGYTF; cdr3_nt: TGTGCCAGCAGCTTGGGCGGAGACTTGTATGGCTACACCTTC
clone_size: .; v_call: TRBV27; d_call: TRBD1; j_call: TRBJ2-7; cdr3_aa: CASSLLPGTGGDGARSYEQYF; cdr3_nt: TGTGCCAGCAGTCTCCTACCCGGGACAGGGGGCGATGGGGCACGCTCCTACGAGCAGTACTTC
clone_size: .; v_call: TRBV3-1/TRBV3-2; d_call: .; j_call: TRBJ1-5; cdr3_aa: CASSQVGDQPQHF; cdr3_nt: TGTGCCAGCAGCCAAGTGGGAGATCAGCCCCAGCATTTT
clone_size: once; v_call: TRBV27; d_call: .; j_call: TRBJ1-4; cdr3_aa: CASSHRTMGEKLFF; cdr3_nt: TGTGCCAGCAGTCACAGGACCATGGGTGAAAAACTGTTTTTT
clone_size: once; v_call: TRBV14; d_call: .; j_call: TRBJ2-7; cdr3_aa: CASSRLPGAYEQYF; cdr3_nt: TGTGCCAGCAGCCGACTCCCGGGGGCCTACGAGCAGTACTTC
clone_size: .; v_call: TRBV27; d_call: TRBD1; j_call: TRBJ2-3; cdr3_aa: CASSLGQGRTDTQYF; cdr3_nt: TGTGCCAGCAGTTTGGGACAGGGACGCACAGATACGCAGTATTTT
clone_size: .; v_call: TRBV6-5; d_call: .; j_call: TRBJ2-5; cdr3_aa: CASSYSGTPPQETQYF; cdr3_nt: TGTGCCAGCAGTTACTCGGGGACACCGCCCCAAGAGACCCAGTACTTC
clone_size: .; v_call: TRBV5-1; d_call: TRBD1; j_call: TRBJ2-1; cdr3_aa: CASSLGDRVDEQFF; cdr3_nt: TGCGCCAGCAGCTTGGGAGACAGGGTGGATGAGCAGTTCTTC
clone_size: .; v_call: TRBV7-9; d_call: TRBD1; j_call: TRBJ2-5; cdr3_aa: CASSLRQGQETQYF; cdr3_nt: TGTGCCAGCAGCTTACGACAGGGTCAAGAGACCCAGTACTTC
clone_size: .; v_call: TRBV7-9; d_call: .; j_call: TRBJ1-3; cdr3_aa: CASSAPTDSGNTIYF; cdr3_nt: TGTGCCAGCAGCGCCCCGACAGACTCTGGAAACACCATATATTTT
clone_size: .; v_call: TRBV9; d_call: TRBD1; j_call: TRBJ2-5; cdr3_aa: CASSVATGGGQETQYF; cdr3_nt: TGTGCCAGCAGCGTAGCTACAGGGGGAGGACAAGAGACCCAGTACTTC
clone_size: .; v_call: TRBV5-6; d_call: TRBD2; j_call: TRBJ2-1; cdr3_aa: CASSSTLLAGGDNEQFF; cdr3_nt: TGTGCCAGCAGCTCAACCTTACTAGCGGGGGGGGACAATGAGCAGTTCTTC
clone_size: few; v_call: TRBV4-2; d_call: TRBD1; j_call: TRBJ1-2; cdr3_aa: CASSQETGQGKGYTF; cdr3_nt: TGTGCCAGCAGCCAAGAAACCGGACAGGGTAAAGGCTACACCTTC
clone_size: .; v_call: TRBV5-5; d_call: .; j_call: TRBJ1-2; cdr3_aa: CASSPMGAGYGYTF; cdr3_nt: TGTGCCAGCAGCCCCATGGGGGCGGGCTATGGCTACACCTTC
clone_size: .; v_call: TRBV11-2; d_call: TRBD1; j_call: TRBJ2-2; cdr3_aa: CASSLAPTGVSGELFF; cdr3_nt: TGTGCCAGCAGCTTAGCCCCGACAGGGGTATCCGGGGAGCTGTTTTTT
clone_size: .; v_call: TRBV28; d_call: TRBD1; j_call: TRBJ1-1; cdr3_aa: CASRTGQGRGTEAFF; cdr3_nt: TGTGCCAGCAGGACAGGACAGGGGAGAGGCACTGAAGCTTTCTTT
clone_size: few; v_call: TRBV7-8; d_call: .; j_call: TRBJ1-3; cdr3_aa: CASSLASLTGFGNTIYF; cdr3_nt: TGTGCCAGCAGCTTAGCGTCCCTTACAGGGTTTGGAAACACCATATATTTT
clone_size: .; v_call: TRBV18; d_call: TRBD1; j_call: TRBJ1-6; cdr3_aa: CASSPLGQGNSPLHF; cdr3_nt: TGTGCCAGCTCACCCCTGGGACAGGGTAATTCACCCCTCCACTTT
clone_size: .; v_call: TRBV3-1/TRBV3-2; d_call: TRBD2; j_call: TRBJ2-5; cdr3_aa: CASSMERGGPQETQYF; cdr3_nt: TGTGCCAGCAGCATGGAGCGGGGCGGACCCCAAGAGACCCAGTACTTC
clone_size: .; v_call: TRBV6-5; d_call: TRBD1; j_call: TRBJ1-2; cdr3_aa: CAIRPGQGTFSGYTF; cdr3_nt: TGTGCCATCAGACCCGGACAGGGGACTTTTTCTGGCTACACCTTC
clone_size: .; v_call: TRBV12-3/TRBV12-4; d_call: .; j_call: TRBJ2-2; cdr3_aa: CASSLAGTGELFF; cdr3_nt: TGTGCCAGCAGCCTAGCTGGCACCGGGGAGCTGTTTTTT
clone_size: .; v_call: TRBV2; d_call: TRBD1; j_call: TRBJ1-3; cdr3_aa: CASRDRGPGNTIYF; cdr3_nt: TGTGCCAGCCGTGACAGGGGGCCTGGAAACACCATATATTTT
clone_size: few; v_call: TRBV18; d_call: TRBD1; j_call: TRBJ1-3; cdr3_aa: CASSPDRGQGNTIYF; cdr3_nt: TGTGCCAGCTCACCGGACAGGGGGCAAGGAAACACCATATATTTT
clone_size: many; v_call: TRBV10-1; d_call: TRBD1; j_call: TRBJ2-2; cdr3_aa: CARPGQGRPGELFF; cdr3_nt: TGCGCCAGGCCTGGACAGGGGCGCCCCGGGGAGCTGTTTTTT